This TCR beta chain originates from a study of T cell repertoires in cytomegalovirus infection. The overall study: Public TCR beta signatures marked donors with CMV infection and the matching HLA.

Germline V gives CDR1 SNHLY, CDR2 FYNNEI. With 5 bases removed from V and 2 bases from J, the gap between germline ends came to 12 bases. The CDR3 covers 14 residues. As to this clonotype: What it binds is not known.

Study results and limitations: Summed frequency of public TCR beta families distinguished CMV carriers with the relevant HLA.

TCRdb re-called the reads through MiXCR, storing one row per CDR3 protein. The table has roughly 230,000 distinct CDR3 sequences, 9% to 15% seen once. The sample was PBMCs. This chain joins TRBV2 and TRBJ1-2; a weak D match, TRBD1 (6 bases). The TCR sequence derives from a human donor in good health (CMV status not recorded). Some clones in this sample may be carry-over from other donors' samples. CDR3 protein: CASSPDRRNYGYTF. In nucleotides, the CDR3 is TGTGCCAGCAGTCCGGACAGACGCAACTATGGCTACACCTTC.